The present entry profiles one T cell receptor (beta chain) with its context. Its antigen is undetermined. The sample is drawn from a study of cytomegalovirus exposure and HLA in healthy donors. General study findings and limits: Researchers catalogued some 160 TCR beta chains as cytomegalovirus-associated.

The CDR3 has 16 residues. After removal of 8 bases from V and 6 bases from J, the junction contained 13 bases not matched to a gene. Germline CDR1 is SGHTS and CDR2 is YDEGEE. The PCR used 60 Vbeta and 13 Jbeta primers. Clones were sequenced by immunoSEQ multiplex PCR, and TCRdb holds only the in-frame ones, with some missing. The sample lists 200,000 to 300,000 clones, 80% to 90% occurring once. The sequence was collected from a girl aged 2-10 years in good health and CMV-seronegative. The sample comprised PBMCs. V gene TRBV5-8 combines with J gene TRBJ1-5; 11 positions agree with TRBD1. CDR3 sequence: CASLTGQGGFGQPQHF. The CDR3 DNA reads as TGTGCCAGTCTAACGGGACAGGGGGGCTTTGGTCAGCCCCAGCATTTT.